The 9 T cell receptor beta chains below all came from one sample that was sequenced in a study of T cell responses to AZD1222 COVID-19 vaccine. Profiled with immunoSEQ multiplex PCR; TCRdb holds only in-frame clones, not every one. The table lists about 160,000 clones, roughly 90% of them singletons, with around 5.5% in the top ten. Material: peripheral blood, obtained on day 0 of AZD1222 vaccination. Receptors were obtained from an adult in good health.

CDR3 sequence: CASSQDGSSGNTIYF. Here the CDR3 DNA reads TGTGCCAGCAGCCAAGATGGGAGCTCTGGAAACACCATATATTTT. The chain combines TRBV3-1 (or the pseudogene TRBV3-2) with TRBJ1-3; no definite D call. The V end was cut by 0 bases, the J end by 0 bases, with 6 bases between. The CDR3 extends over 15 amino acids. The V gene's germline CDR1 is LGHDT and CDR2 YNNKEL (reference sequence).

This rearrangement joins TRBV30 to TRBJ1-2; 12 bases align to TRBD1. CDR1 is GTSNPN, CDR2 SVGIG, per germline (reference sequence). This CDR3 is built from 14 residues. V was clipped by 6 bases and J by 3 bases; unmatched bases: 5. The CDR3 region is CACTGTGGDYGYTF. CDR3 DNA sequence: TGTGCCTGTACCGGGACAGGGGGCGACTATGGCTACACCTTC.

Only one count was recorded for this clone. The chain is built from TRBV5-1 and TRBJ1-4; 9 bases are shared with TRBD1. Trimming took 4 bases from V and 0 from J; bases not matched to a gene: 7. This CDR3 has 17 residues. Germline V gene lookup returns CDR1 SGHRS and CDR2 YFSETQ. CDR3 DNA sequence: TGCGCCAGCAGCCTGGGACAGGGTGGGGCAACTAATGAAAAACTGTTTTTT. Translated, it gives CASSLGQGGATNEKLFF. The entire variable domain, with the rest obtained from reference TRBV5-1 and TRBJ1-4, is as follows: KAGVTQTPRYLIKTRGQQVTLSCSPISGHRSVSWYQQTPGQGLQFLFEYFSETQRNKGNFPGRFSGRQFSNSRSEMNVSTLELGDSALYLCASSLGQGGATNEKLFFGSGTQLSVL.

This clone was detected only a few times. The CDR3: CASSQTSGSSQETQYF. CDR3 bases: TGTGCCAGCAGCCAGACTAGCGGGAGTTCCCAAGAGACCCAGTACTTC. The rearrangement joins TRBV7-9 to TRBJ2-5, with TRBD2 identical over 12 bases. The CDR3 covers 16 residues. The J segment lost 1 base and the V segment lost 5 bases, leaving 5 bases of the junction unmatched. Germline lookup yields CDR1 SEHNR and CDR2 FQNEAQ (reference sequence).

This chain joins TRBV6-6 and TRBJ2-6; TRBD1 might be the D (5 bases). V was pared by 6 bases and J by 4 bases, with 10 bases between. The germline gives CDR1 MNHNY, CDR2 SVGAGI (reference sequence). The CDR3 runs 14 residues. In DNA, the CDR3 is TGTGCCAGCAGAGCAAGGACAGGGGCCAACGTCCTGACTTTC. Protein: CASRARTGANVLTF.

The V call is TRBV6-2 or TRBV6-3, the J call TRBJ2-3, with 9 nucleotides matching TRBD2. This CDR3 spans 20 amino acids. Germline lookup yields CDR1 MNHEY and CDR2 SVGEGT. V gave up 0 bases and J gave up 1 base; unmatched junction bases: 14. The CDR3 coding sequence is TGTGCCAGCAGTTACTCGACCGGGCGGGGGGGCCTCGTTGGCACAGATACGCAGTATTTT. Its protein is CASSYSTGRGGLVGTDTQYF.

The chain carries TRBV19 and TRBJ1-2, with 7 bases lining up with TRBD1. Germline values: CDR1 LNHDA, CDR2 SQIVND (reference sequence). The V gene end was trimmed by 5 bases and the J gene end by 8 bases; junction bases not matched to a gene: 8. CDR3 length: 13 residues. CDR3 protein: CASSPGQAQGYTF. The DNA for the CDR3 is TGTGCCAGTAGTCCCGGACAGGCACAGGGCTACACCTTC.

This sequence joins TRBV5-1 and TRBJ2-7, with 12 positions matching TRBD1. This CDR3 has 16 residues. Looked up from germline, CDR1 is SGHRS and CDR2 is YFSETQ. V lost 4 bases, J lost 7 bases, and 12 bases stayed unmatched. The CDR3 sequence is CASSPSVGTGGLEQYF. The CDR3 bases are TGCGCCAGCAGCCCCTCTGTGGGGACAGGGGGCTTAGAGCAGTACTTC.

Note on this clone: Other DNA sequences in this sample translate to the same CDR3. The rearrangement joins TRBV19 to TRBJ1-1; the D is unclear. Trimming shortened V by 2 bases and J by 0 bases, and 4 bases separated the two germline ends. Germline CDR1 LNHDA, CDR2 SQIVND (reference sequence). The CDR3 totals 13 residues. CDR3 coding DNA: TGTGCCAGTAGTATAAAGATGAACACTGAAGCTTTCTTT. It is translated as CASSIKMNTEAFF.